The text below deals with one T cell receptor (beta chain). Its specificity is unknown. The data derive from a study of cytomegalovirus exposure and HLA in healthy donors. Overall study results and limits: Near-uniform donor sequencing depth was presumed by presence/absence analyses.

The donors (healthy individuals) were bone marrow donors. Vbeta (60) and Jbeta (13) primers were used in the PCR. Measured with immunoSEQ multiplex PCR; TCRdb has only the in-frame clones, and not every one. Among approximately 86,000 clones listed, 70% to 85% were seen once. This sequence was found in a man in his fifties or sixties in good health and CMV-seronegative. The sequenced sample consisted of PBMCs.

The CDR3 DNA is TGTGCCAGCTCACAACTAGCGGGAGGCGACGAGCAGTACTTC. Translated: CASSQLAGGDEQYF. This chain joins TRBV18 and TRBJ2-7, with 12 bases fitting TRBD2. Germline assignment: CDR1 KGHSH and CDR2 LQKENI. V lost 4 bases and J lost 5; bases outside the gene matches: 3. This CDR3 spans 14 amino acids.